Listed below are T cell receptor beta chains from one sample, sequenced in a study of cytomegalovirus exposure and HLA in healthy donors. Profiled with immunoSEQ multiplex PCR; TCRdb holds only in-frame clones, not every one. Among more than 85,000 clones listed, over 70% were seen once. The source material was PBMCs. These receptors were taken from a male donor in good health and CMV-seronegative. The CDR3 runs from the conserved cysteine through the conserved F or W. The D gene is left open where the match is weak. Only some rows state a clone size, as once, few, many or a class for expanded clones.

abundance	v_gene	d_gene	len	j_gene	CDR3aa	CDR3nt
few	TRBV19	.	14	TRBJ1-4	CASSIWQGYEKLFF	TGTGCCAGTAGTATCTGGCAGGGGTATGAAAAACTGTTTTTT
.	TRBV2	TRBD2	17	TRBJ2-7	CASSGSGTSGRSYEQYF	TGTGCCAGCAGCGGATCCGGGACTAGCGGGAGATCCTACGAGCAGTACTTC
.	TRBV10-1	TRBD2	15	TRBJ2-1	CASSDLLAGAGEQFF	TGCGCCAGCAGTGACCTACTAGCGGGAGCAGGTGAGCAGTTCTTC
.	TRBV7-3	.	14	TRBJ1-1	CASSLGNRLTEAFF	TGTGCCAGCAGCTTAGGGAACAGACTAACTGAAGCTTTCTTT
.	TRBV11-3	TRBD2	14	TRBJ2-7	CASSFLAGETEQYF	TGTGCCAGCAGCTTCCTAGCGGGAGAAACCGAGCAGTACTTC
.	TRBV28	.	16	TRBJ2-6	CASSTPGEAGANVLTF	TGTGCCAGCAGTACCCCGGGAGAGGCAGGGGCCAACGTCCTGACTTTC
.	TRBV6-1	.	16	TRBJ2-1	CASSESVGSSYNEQFF	TGTGCCAGCAGTGAAAGCGTCGGGAGCTCCTACAATGAGCAGTTCTTC
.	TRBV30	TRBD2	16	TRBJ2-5	CAWSVGLAGVQETQYF	TGTGCCTGGAGTGTAGGGCTAGCGGGAGTTCAAGAGACCCAGTACTTC
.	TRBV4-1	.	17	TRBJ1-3	CASSHFSRVVSGNTIYF	TGCGCCAGCAGCCATTTCTCCCGCGTCGTCTCTGGAAACACCATATATTTT
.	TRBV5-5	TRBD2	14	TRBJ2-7	CASSFLGGIYEQYF	TGTGCCAGCAGCTTCCTGGGAGGGATCTACGAGCAGTACTTC
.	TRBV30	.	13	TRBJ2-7	CAWSTAGWYEQYF	TGTGCCTGGAGTACGGCAGGGTGGTACGAGCAGTACTTC
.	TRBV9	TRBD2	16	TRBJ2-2	CASSVEGLAGTGELFF	TGTGCCAGCAGCGTTGAGGGACTAGCGGGAACCGGGGAGCTGTTTTTT
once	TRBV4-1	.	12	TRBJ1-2	CASSQATGGYTF	TGCGCCAGCAGCCAAGCCACAGGTGGCTACACCTTC
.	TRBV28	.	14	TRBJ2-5	CASGPAQPQETQYF	TGTGCCAGCGGGCCGGCGCAACCCCAAGAGACCCAGTACTTC
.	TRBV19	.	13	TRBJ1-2	CATAAAQFYGYTF	TGTGCCACCGCCGCCGCACAGTTCTATGGCTACACCTTC
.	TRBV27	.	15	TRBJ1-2	CASSLYFADNYGYTF	TGTGCCAGCAGTTTATATTTTGCGGATAACTATGGCTACACCTTC
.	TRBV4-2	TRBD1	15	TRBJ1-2	CASSQDRQGAVGYTF	TGTGCCAGCAGCCAAGATAGGCAGGGGGCAGTTGGCTACACCTTC
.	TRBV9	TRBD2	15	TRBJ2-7	CASSGGGQGPYEQYF	TGTGCCAGCAGCGGCGGGGGGCAGGGGCCATACGAGCAGTACTTC
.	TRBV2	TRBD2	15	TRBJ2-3	CASSGLAGGTDTQYF	TGTGCCAGCAGCGGACTAGCGGGAGGTACAGATACGCAGTATTTT
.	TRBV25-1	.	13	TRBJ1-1	CASSTRLSTEAFF	TGTGCCAGCAGTACGAGGTTGAGCACTGAAGCTTTCTTT
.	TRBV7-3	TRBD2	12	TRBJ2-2	CASSREGGELFF	TGTGCCAGCAGCCGGGAGGGCGGGGAGCTGTTTTTT
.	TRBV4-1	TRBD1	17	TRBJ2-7	CASSQGTGGLYVYEQYF	TGCGCCAGCAGCCAAGGGACAGGGGGCCTCTATGTCTACGAGCAGTACTTC
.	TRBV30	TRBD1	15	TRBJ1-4	CAWSVETGMWEKLFF	TGTGCCTGGAGTGTAGAGACAGGGATGTGGGAAAAACTGTTTTTT
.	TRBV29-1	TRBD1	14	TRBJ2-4	CSAGSGGMGNIQYF	TGCAGCGCCGGGTCAGGGGGCATGGGAAACATTCAGTACTTC
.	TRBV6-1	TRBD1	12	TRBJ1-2	CVSGQGPGGYTF	TGTGTCTCGGGACAGGGGCCAGGAGGCTACACCTTC
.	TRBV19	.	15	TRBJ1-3	CASSAGPVSGNTIYF	TGTGCCAGTAGTGCAGGCCCCGTCTCTGGAAACACCATATATTTT
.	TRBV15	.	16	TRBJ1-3	CAISRPKRSSGNTIYF	TGTGCCATCAGCAGGCCCAAAAGGAGCTCTGGAAACACCATATATTTT
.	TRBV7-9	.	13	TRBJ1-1	CASSLQGNTEAFF	TGTGCCAGCAGCTTACAGGGGAACACTGAAGCTTTCTTT
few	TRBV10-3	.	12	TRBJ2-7	CAISAGAYEQYF	TGTGCCATCAGTGCAGGGGCCTACGAGCAGTACTTC
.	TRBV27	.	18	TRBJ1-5	CASRLRVPVSEADQPQHF	TGTGCCAGCAGACTCCGGGTGCCCGTTTCGGAAGCCGATCAGCCCCAGCATTTT
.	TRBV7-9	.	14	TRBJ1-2	CASSLATDLYGYTF	TGTGCCAGCAGCTTAGCGACAGACCTCTATGGCTACACCTTC
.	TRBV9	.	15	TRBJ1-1	CASSVDDGYRAEAFF	TGTGCCAGCAGCGTAGATGACGGCTATCGGGCTGAAGCTTTCTTT
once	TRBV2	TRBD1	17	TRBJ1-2	CASTLDRGRFPSNGYTF	TGTGCCAGCACCCTTGACAGGGGGCGTTTCCCTTCCAATGGCTACACCTTC
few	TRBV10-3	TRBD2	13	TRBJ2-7	CAIATSGNYEQYF	TGTGCCATCGCTACTAGCGGGAACTACGAGCAGTACTTC
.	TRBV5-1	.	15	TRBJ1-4	CASSLGGQTNEKLFF	TGCGCCAGCAGCTTGGGGGGCCAGACTAATGAAAAACTGTTTTTT